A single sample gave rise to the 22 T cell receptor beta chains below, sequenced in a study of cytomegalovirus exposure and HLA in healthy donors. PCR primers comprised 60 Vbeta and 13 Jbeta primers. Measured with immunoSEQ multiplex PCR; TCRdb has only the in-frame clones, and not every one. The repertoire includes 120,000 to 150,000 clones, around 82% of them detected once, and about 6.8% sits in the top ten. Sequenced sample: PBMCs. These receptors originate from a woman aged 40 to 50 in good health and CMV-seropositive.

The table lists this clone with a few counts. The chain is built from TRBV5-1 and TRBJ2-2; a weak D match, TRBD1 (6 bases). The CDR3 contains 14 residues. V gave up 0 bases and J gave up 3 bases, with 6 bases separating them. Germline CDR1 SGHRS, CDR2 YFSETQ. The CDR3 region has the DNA TGCGCCAGCAGCTTGGGACAGGACACCGGGGAGCTGTTTTTT. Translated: CASSLGQDTGELFF. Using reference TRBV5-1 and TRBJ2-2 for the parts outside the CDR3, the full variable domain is KAGVTQTPRYLIKTRGQQVTLSCSPISGHRSVSWYQQTPGQGLQFLFEYFSETQRNKGNFPGRFSGRQFSNSRSEMNVSTLELGDSALYLCASSLGQDTGELFFGEGSRLTVL.

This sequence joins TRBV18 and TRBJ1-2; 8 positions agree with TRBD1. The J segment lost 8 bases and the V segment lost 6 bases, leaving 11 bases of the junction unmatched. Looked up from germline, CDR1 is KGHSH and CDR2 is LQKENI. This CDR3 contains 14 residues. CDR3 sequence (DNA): TGTGCCAGCTCCCAATATGAAGGACAGGGCGGCTACACCTTC. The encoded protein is CASSQYEGQGGYTF.

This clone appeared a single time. The DNA of the CDR3 is TGTGCCAGCAAAGGAACTAGCGGGAGGAATGATGCGCAGTATTTT. Protein sequence: CASKGTSGRNDAQYF. J is TRBJ2-3 and V is TRBV2; 12 bases are a match to TRBD2. CDR3 size: 15 residues. Germline V gene data show CDR1 as SNHLY and CDR2 as FYNNEI. V was clipped by 7 bases and J by 10 bases; unmatched bases: 12.

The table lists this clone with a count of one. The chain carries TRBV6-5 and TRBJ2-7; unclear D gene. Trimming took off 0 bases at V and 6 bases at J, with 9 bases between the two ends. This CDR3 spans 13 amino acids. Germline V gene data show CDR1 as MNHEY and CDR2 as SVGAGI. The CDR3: CASSYSTRREQYF. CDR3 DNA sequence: TGTGCCAGCAGTTACTCGACACGGCGCGAGCAGTACTTC.

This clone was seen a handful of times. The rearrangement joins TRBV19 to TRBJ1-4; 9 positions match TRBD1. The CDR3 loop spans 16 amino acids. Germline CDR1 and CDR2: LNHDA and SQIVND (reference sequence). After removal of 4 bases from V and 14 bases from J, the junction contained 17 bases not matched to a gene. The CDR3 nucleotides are TGTGCCAGTAGTACGAAACCGGGACAGGGTCCCCTACGGCTGTTTTTT. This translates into CASSTKPGQGPLRLFF.

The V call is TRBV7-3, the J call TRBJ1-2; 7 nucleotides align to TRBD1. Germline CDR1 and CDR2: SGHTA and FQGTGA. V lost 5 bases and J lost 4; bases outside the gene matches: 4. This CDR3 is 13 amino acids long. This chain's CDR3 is CASSPGQAYGYTF. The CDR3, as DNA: TGTGCCAGCAGCCCCGGACAGGCCTATGGCTACACCTTC.

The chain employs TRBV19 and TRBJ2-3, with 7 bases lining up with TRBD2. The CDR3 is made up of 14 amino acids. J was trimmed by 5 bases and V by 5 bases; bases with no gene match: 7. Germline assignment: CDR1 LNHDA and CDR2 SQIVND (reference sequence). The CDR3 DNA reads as TGTGCCAGTAGTGCGGGAGATGGGGAAGATACGCAGTATTTT. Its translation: CASSAGDGEDTQYF.

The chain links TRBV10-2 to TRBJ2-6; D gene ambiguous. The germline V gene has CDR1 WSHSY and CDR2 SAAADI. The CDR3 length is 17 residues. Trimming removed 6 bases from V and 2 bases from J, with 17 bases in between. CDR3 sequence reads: CASSRDSTPPGANVLTF. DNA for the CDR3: TGCGCCAGCAGCCGAGACTCTACCCCCCCTGGGGCCAACGTCCTGACTTTC.

The CDR3 nucleotides read TGTGCCAGCAGCTTTGCAGGGGATGGAAACACCATATATTTT. Amino acids: CASSFAGDGNTIYF. The chain uses TRBV7-2 and TRBJ1-3; possibly TRBD1 for D (6 bases). With 3 bases removed from V and 3 bases from J, the gap between germline ends came to 9 bases. CDR3 length: 14 amino acids. The V gene's germline CDR1 is SGHTA and CDR2 FQGNSA.

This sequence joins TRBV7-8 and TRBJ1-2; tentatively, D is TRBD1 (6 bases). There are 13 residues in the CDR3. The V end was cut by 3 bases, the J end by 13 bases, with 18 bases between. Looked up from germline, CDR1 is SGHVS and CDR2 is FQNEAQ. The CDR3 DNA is TGTGCCAGCAGCTTGACGGGGGGCGAATGGTCCACCTTC. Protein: CASSLTGGEWSTF.

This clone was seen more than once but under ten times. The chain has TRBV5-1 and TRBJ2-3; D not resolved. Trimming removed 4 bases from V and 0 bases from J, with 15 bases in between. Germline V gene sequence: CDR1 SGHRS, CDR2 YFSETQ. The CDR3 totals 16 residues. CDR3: CASSPRPTTSTDTQYF. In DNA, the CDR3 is TGCGCCAGCAGCCCTCGTCCAACCACTAGCACAGATACGCAGTATTTT.

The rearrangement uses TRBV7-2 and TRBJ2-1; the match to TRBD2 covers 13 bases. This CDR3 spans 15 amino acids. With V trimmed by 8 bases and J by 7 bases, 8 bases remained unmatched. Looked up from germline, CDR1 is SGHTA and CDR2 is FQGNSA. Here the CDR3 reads CASRLRTSGRNEQFF. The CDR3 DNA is TGTGCCAGCCGGCTGCGGACTAGCGGGAGAAATGAGCAGTTCTTC.

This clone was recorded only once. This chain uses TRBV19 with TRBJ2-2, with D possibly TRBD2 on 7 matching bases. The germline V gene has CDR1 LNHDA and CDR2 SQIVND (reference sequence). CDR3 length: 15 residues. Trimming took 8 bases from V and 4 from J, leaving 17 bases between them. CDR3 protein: CASRGAGAITGELFF. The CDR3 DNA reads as TGTGCCAGTCGGGGGGCGGGCGCCATCACCGGGGAGCTGTTTTTT.

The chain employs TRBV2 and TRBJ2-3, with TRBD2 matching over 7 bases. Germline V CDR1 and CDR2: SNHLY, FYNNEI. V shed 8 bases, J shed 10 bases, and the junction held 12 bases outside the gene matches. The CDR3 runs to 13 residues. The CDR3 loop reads CASVPLAASAQYF. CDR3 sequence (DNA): TGTGCCAGCGTCCCTCTAGCGGCGTCGGCGCAGTATTTT.

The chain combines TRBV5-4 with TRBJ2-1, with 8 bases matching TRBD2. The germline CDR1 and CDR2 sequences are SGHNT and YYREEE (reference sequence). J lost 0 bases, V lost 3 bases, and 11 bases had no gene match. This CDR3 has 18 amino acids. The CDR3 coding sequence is TGTGCCAGCAGCTCCGGGGGATCCGCGGGAGGCTCCTACAATGAGCAGTTCTTC. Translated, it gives CASSSGGSAGGSYNEQFF.

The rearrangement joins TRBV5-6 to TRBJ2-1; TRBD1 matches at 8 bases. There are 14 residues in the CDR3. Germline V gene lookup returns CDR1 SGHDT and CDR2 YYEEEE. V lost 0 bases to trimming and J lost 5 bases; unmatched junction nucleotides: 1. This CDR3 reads CASSLVDRDNEQFF. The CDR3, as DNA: TGTGCCAGCAGCTTGGTGGACAGGGACAATGAGCAGTTCTTC.

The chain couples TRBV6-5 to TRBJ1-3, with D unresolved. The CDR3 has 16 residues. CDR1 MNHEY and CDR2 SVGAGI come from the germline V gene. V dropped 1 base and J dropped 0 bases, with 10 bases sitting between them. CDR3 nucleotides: TGTGCCAGCAGTTACTGGGCCAAAGGCTCTGGAAACACCATATATTTT. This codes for CASSYWAKGSGNTIYF.

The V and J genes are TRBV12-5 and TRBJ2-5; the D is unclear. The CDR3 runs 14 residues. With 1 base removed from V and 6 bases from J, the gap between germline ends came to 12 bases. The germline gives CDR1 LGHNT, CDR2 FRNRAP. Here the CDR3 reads CASGLADTEKTQYF. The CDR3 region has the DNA TGTGCTAGTGGTTTGGCCGACACCGAAAAGACCCAGTACTTC.

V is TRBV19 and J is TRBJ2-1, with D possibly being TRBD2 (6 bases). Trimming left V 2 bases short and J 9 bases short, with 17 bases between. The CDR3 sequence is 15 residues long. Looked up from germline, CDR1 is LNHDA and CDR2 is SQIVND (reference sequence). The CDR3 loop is CASSIRAGRTPEQFF. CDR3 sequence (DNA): TGTGCCAGTAGTATACGGGCGGGGAGGACGCCTGAGCAGTTCTTC.

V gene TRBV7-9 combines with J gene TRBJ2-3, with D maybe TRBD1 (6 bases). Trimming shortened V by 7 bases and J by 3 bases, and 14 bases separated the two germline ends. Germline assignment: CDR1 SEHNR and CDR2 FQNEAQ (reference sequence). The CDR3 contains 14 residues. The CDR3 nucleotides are TGTGCCAGCACCAGGGGTTCTGGAACAGATACGCAGTATTTT. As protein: CASTRGSGTDTQYF. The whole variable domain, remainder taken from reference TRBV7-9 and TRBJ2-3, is DTGVSQNPRHKITKRGQNVTFRCDPISEHNRLYWYRQTLGQGPEFLTYFQNEAQLEKSRLLSDRFSAERPKGSFSTLEIQRTEQGDSAMYLCASTRGSGTDTQYFGPGTRLTVL.

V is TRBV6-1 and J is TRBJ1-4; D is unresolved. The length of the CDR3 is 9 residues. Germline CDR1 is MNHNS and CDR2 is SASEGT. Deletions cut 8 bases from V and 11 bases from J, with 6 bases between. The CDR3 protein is CASHGKLFF. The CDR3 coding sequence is TGTGCCAGCCACGGGAAACTGTTTTTT.

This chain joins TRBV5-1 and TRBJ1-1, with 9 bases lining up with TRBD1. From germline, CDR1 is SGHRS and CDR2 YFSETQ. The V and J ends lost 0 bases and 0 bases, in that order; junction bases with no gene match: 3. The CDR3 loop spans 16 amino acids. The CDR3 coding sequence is TGCGCCAGCAGCTTGGACAGGGGGCGGATGAACACTGAAGCTTTCTTT. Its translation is CASSLDRGRMNTEAFF.